This TCR beta chain was identified in a study of blood T cell repertoires in COVID-19. At the level of the study: Collection of acute and convalescent COVID-19 samples took place in the United States, Italy and Spain. Sources were T cells, B-cell-depleted T cells, or PBMCs; the material itself was cDNA or gDNA.

Germline CDR1 is KGHDR and CDR2 is SFDVKD. CDR3 size: 16 residues. V was cut by 3 bases and J by 2 bases, with 13 bases left in between. TCRdb's copy holds only in-frame clones and misses some; the assay was immunoSEQ multiplex PCR. The table has some 100,000 clones, roughly nine tenths seen once; the top ten hold approximately 5.2%. The sample taken for sequencing was peripheral blood. This TCR was recovered from a woman aged 80 or over with active COVID-19. The genes are TRBV24-1 and TRBJ2-1, with TRBD2 as a possible D gene (6 bases). The CDR3 bases are TGTGCCACCAGTGATCAGGCGGGAAGGACCTACAATGAGCAGTTCTTC. Translation: CATSDQAGRTYNEQFF.